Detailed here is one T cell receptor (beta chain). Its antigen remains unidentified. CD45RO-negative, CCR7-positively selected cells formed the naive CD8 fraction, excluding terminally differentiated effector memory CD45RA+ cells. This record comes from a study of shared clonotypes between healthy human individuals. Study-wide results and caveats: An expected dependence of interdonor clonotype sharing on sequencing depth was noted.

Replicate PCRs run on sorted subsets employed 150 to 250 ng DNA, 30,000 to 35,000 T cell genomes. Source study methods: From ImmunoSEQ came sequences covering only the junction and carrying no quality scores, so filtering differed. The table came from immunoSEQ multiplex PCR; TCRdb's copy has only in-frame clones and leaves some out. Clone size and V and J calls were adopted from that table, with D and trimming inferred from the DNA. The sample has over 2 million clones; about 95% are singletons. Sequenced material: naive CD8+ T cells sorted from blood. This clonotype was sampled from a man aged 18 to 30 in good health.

CDR3 DNA sequence: TGTGCCAGCAGTTACTCCATGGGAGAGACCCAGTACTTC. Translation: CASSYSMGETQYF. The chain combines TRBV6-5 with TRBJ2-5; no definite D call. This CDR3 has 13 amino acids. The germline V gene encodes CDR1 MNHEY and CDR2 SVGAGI. Trimming shortened V by 0 bases and J by 4 bases, and 6 bases separated the two germline ends.